Listed below are T cell receptor beta chains from one sample, sequenced in a study of blood T cell repertoires in COVID-19. Generated by immunoSEQ multiplex PCR, the TCRdb table keeps only in-frame clones and is missing some. The sample consists of a few hundred thousand clones, 88% of them appearing once. Sequenced: peripheral blood. These receptors were taken from a woman aged 25 to 39 with COVID-19, enrolled during active disease. The CDR3 runs from the conserved cysteine through the conserved F or W. A D gene is named only where the DNA matches it firmly. Clone size is shown for a subset of rows, as once, few, many or a class of expanded clone.

CDR3: CASRYSGELFF
DNA: TGTGCCAGCAGGTACTCCGGGGAGCTGTTTTTT
J: TRBJ2-2
V: TRBV2
D: -
size: -

CDR3: CAAGGDPTDTQYF
DNA: TGTGCCGCCGGGGGAGACCCCACAGATACGCAGTATTTT
J: TRBJ2-3
V: TRBV9
D: -
size: -

CDR3: CASSVRGGVGETQYF
DNA: TGTGCCAGCAGCGTAAGAGGAGGAGTCGGGGAGACCCAGTACTTC
J: TRBJ2-5
V: TRBV9
D: -
size: -

CDR3: CASSYAPAGQETQYF
DNA: TGTGCCAGCAGTTACGCCCCAGCGGGGCAAGAGACCCAGTACTTC
J: TRBJ2-5
V: TRBV6-2/TRBV6-3
D: TRBD2
size: -

CDR3: CASSLTSSEQFF
DNA: TGTGCCAGCAGCTTAACTAGCTCTGAGCAGTTCTTC
J: TRBJ2-1
V: TRBV11-2
D: -
size: -

CDR3: CAISDLSGGAHNEQFF
DNA: TGTGCCATCAGTGATTTGAGCGGGGGGGCCCACAATGAGCAGTTCTTC
J: TRBJ2-1
V: TRBV10-3
D: TRBD2
size: few

CDR3: CASSLTQGNSPLHF
DNA: TGTGCCAGCAGCCTTACTCAGGGGAATTCACCCCTCCACTTT
J: TRBJ1-6
V: TRBV3-1/TRBV3-2
D: -
size: -

CDR3: CATRPSGGEETQYF
DNA: TGTGCCACCCGGCCTAGCGGGGGGGAAGAGACCCAGTACTTC
J: TRBJ2-5
V: TRBV15
D: TRBD2
size: -

CDR3: CASSSQRQGGYTF
DNA: TGTGCCAGCAGTTCACAAAGACAGGGTGGCTACACCTTC
J: TRBJ1-2
V: TRBV7-9
D: TRBD1
size: -

CDR3: CASSLAAWDYSGNTIYF
DNA: TGTGCCAGCAGCTTAGCGGCGTGGGACTACTCTGGAAACACCATATATTTT
J: TRBJ1-3
V: TRBV7-6
D: -
size: -

CDR3: CSARTGDGYTF
DNA: TGCAGTGCTAGGACAGGGGATGGCTACACCTTC
J: TRBJ1-2
V: TRBV20-1
D: TRBD1
size: -

CDR3: CSELSGGASSTDTQYF
DNA: TGCAGCGAGCTCAGCGGGGGGGCATCTAGCACAGATACGCAGTATTTT
J: TRBJ2-3
V: TRBV29-1
D: TRBD2
size: -

CDR3: CASSMSGGPQETQYF
DNA: TGTGCCAGTAGTATGAGCGGGGGGCCCCAAGAGACCCAGTACTTC
J: TRBJ2-5
V: TRBV19
D: TRBD2
size: once

CDR3: CASSLVKTGTQGGTQYF
DNA: TGTGCCAGCAGCTTAGTTAAAACCGGGACTCAAGGAGGGACCCAGTACTTC
J: TRBJ2-5
V: TRBV7-9
D: -
size: -

CDR3: CASFTANYGYTF
DNA: TGTGCCAGCTTCACAGCTAACTATGGCTACACCTTC
J: TRBJ1-2
V: TRBV9
D: -
size: -

CDR3: CASTGTEAFF
DNA: TGTGCCAGCACAGGGACTGAAGCTTTCTTT
J: TRBJ1-1
V: TRBV6-5
D: -
size: few

CDR3: CASRVGSSGAGEQFF
DNA: TGTGCCAGCAGGGTCGGGTCTAGCGGGGCCGGTGAGCAGTTCTTC
J: TRBJ2-1
V: TRBV6-5
D: TRBD2
size: -

CDR3: CAWRNRQGRGYGYTF
DNA: TGTGCCTGGAGAAACAGACAGGGGCGGGGATATGGCTACACCTTC
J: TRBJ1-2
V: TRBV30
D: TRBD1
size: -

CDR3: CASSQDRSGGALDTQYF
DNA: TGCGCCAGCAGCCAAGATAGAAGCGGGGGGGCCTTAGATACGCAGTATTTT
J: TRBJ2-3
V: TRBV4-3
D: TRBD2
size: few

CDR3: CASSSREVGGELFF
DNA: TGTGCCAGCAGCTCCCGGGAGGTTGGCGGGGAGCTGTTTTTT
J: TRBJ2-2
V: TRBV5-4
D: TRBD2
size: few

CDR3: CASSSLAGGYNEQFF
DNA: TGTGCCAGCAGTTCATTAGCGGGGGGGTACAATGAGCAGTTCTTC
J: TRBJ2-1
V: TRBV6-5
D: TRBD2
size: -

CDR3: CASSTPGVMVEAFF
DNA: TGTGCCAGCAGTACCCCAGGGGTGATGGTTGAAGCTTTCTTT
J: TRBJ1-1
V: TRBV6-5
D: -
size: -

CDR3: CASNGRNRGETQYF
DNA: TGTGCCAGCAACGGGAGAAACAGGGGAGAGACCCAGTACTTC
J: TRBJ2-5
V: TRBV2
D: -
size: -

CDR3: CASSQDWANTEAFF
DNA: TGCGCCAGCAGCCAAGACTGGGCGAACACTGAAGCTTTCTTT
J: TRBJ1-1
V: TRBV4-1
D: -
size: -

CDR3: CASSQESVGPEAFF
DNA: TGTGCCAGCAGCCAAGAAAGCGTGGGTCCTGAAGCTTTCTTT
J: TRBJ1-1
V: TRBV14
D: -
size: -

CDR3: CATSRSLGGTGIQPQHF
DNA: TGTGCCACCAGCAGATCCCTGGGGGGGACAGGGATTCAGCCCCAGCATTTT
J: TRBJ1-5
V: TRBV15
D: TRBD1
size: once

CDR3: CASSIPGQKDGYTF
DNA: TGTGCCAGTAGTATCCCAGGACAGAAGGATGGCTACACCTTC
J: TRBJ1-2
V: TRBV19
D: -
size: few

CDR3: CASSPGQGRNTEAFF
DNA: TGTGCCAGCAGCCCCGGACAGGGCCGGAACACTGAAGCTTTCTTT
J: TRBJ1-1
V: TRBV7-2
D: TRBD1
size: -

CDR3: CASSINKGRETQYF
DNA: TGTGCCAGCTCCATCAACAAGGGGCGGGAGACCCAGTACTTC
J: TRBJ2-5
V: TRBV18
D: -
size: -

CDR3: CASSPGLAVPPWYEQYF
DNA: TGTGCCAGCAGTCCGGGACTAGCGGTTCCGCCTTGGTACGAGCAGTACTTC
J: TRBJ2-7
V: TRBV27
D: TRBD2
size: -

CDR3: CSVVGQSNTGELFF
DNA: TGCAGCGTCGTGGGGCAGTCTAACACCGGGGAGCTGTTTTTT
J: TRBJ2-2
V: TRBV29-1
D: -
size: -

CDR3: CASFEQGLNTEAFF
DNA: TGTGCCAGCTTTGAGCAGGGGCTGAACACTGAAGCTTTCTTT
J: TRBJ1-1
V: TRBV2
D: -
size: -

CDR3: CASSSISGAEAFF
DNA: TGTGCCAGCAGTTCCATAAGCGGGGCCGAAGCTTTCTTT
J: TRBJ1-1
V: TRBV27
D: -
size: -

CDR3: CASCTVGSPLHF
DNA: TGTGCCAGCTGCACCGTCGGTTCACCCCTCCACTTT
J: TRBJ1-6
V: TRBV7-2
D: -
size: -

CDR3: CASSQPLFETQYF
DNA: TGTGCCAGCAGCCAACCCCTTTTTGAGACCCAGTACTTC
J: TRBJ2-5
V: TRBV3-1/TRBV3-2
D: -
size: -

CDR3: CASSMGTGHQPQHF
DNA: TGTGCCAGTAGTATGGGGACAGGTCACCAGCCCCAGCATTTT
J: TRBJ1-5
V: TRBV19
D: TRBD1
size: -

CDR3: CASRLSVGYGYTF
DNA: TGTGCCAGCAGGTTGTCGGTCGGGTACGGCTACACCTTC
J: TRBJ1-2
V: TRBV27
D: -
size: -

CDR3: CASSPVGAEKLFF
DNA: TGTGCCAGCAGCCCCGTGGGGGCTGAAAAACTGTTTTTT
J: TRBJ1-4
V: TRBV12-3/TRBV12-4
D: -
size: -

CDR3: CATSLNPSDGYTF
DNA: TGTGCCACCAGCCTAAACCCCAGCGATGGCTACACCTTC
J: TRBJ1-2
V: TRBV15
D: -
size: -

CDR3: CAGDSPTNYGYTF
DNA: TGTGCCGGGGACAGCCCCACTAACTATGGCTACACCTTC
J: TRBJ1-2
V: TRBV2
D: TRBD1
size: -

CDR3: CASSLGDRRETQYF
DNA: TGTGCCAGCAGCTTGGGGGACAGAAGAGAGACCCAGTACTTC
J: TRBJ2-5
V: TRBV5-4
D: TRBD1
size: -

CDR3: CASATQGPYGYTF
DNA: TGTGCCAGCGCTACTCAGGGGCCCTATGGCTACACCTTC
J: TRBJ1-2
V: TRBV27
D: -
size: -

CDR3: CASSLDLRSNTEAFF
DNA: TGTGCCAGCAGCTTGGATCTCAGATCGAACACTGAAGCTTTCTTT
J: TRBJ1-1
V: TRBV5-4
D: -
size: -

CDR3: CASSQTGFVGYTF
DNA: TGTGCCAGTAGCCAGACAGGGTTCGTTGGCTACACCTTC
J: TRBJ1-2
V: TRBV19
D: TRBD1
size: -